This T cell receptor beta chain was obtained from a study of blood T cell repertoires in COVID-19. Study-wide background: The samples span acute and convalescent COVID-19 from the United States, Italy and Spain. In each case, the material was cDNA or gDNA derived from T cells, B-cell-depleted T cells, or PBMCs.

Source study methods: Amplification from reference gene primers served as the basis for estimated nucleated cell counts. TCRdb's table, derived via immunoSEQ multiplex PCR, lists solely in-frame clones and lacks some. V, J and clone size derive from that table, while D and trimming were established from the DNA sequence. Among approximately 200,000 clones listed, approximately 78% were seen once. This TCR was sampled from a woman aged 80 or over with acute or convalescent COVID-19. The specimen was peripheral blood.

As DNA, the CDR3 is TGTGCCACGACGTTGGACAGACCCTATGGCTACACCTTC. Amino acids: CATTLDRPYGYTF. The rearrangement uses TRBV6-6 and TRBJ1-2; a weak D match, TRBD1 (6 bases). From germline, CDR1 is MNHNY and CDR2 SVGAGI (reference sequence). Trimming removed 10 bases from V and 4 bases from J, with 16 bases in between. There are 13 residues in the CDR3.